Many counts were recorded for the clone carrying this TCR beta chain. Its antigen is currently unknown. The V segment lost 4 bases and the J segment 3 bases; nucleotides outside the gene matches: 6. The CDR3 extends over 15 amino acids. CDR1 is SGHRS, CDR2 YFSETQ, per germline. The data were obtained in a study of T-cell memory formation after mild COVID-19. General study results and limits: The main location of contracting CD4+ clones was CM and EM, and that of contracting CD8+ clones was EMRA. Day 15 to 85 contractors were CD4/CD8 balanced; later expanders leaned CD4+.

Sample barcodes and UMIs were carried by the TCR alpha and TCR beta cDNA libraries that 5'RACE generated with constant-segment primers. TCRdb processed the 5' RACE reads anew with MiXCR; each CDR3 protein has one entry. The sample yields 180,000 or so distinct CDR3 sequences, 11% seen once. The genes are TRBV5-1 and TRBJ2-3; 9 nucleotides align to TRBD1. The receptor was isolated from a man between 18 and 35 years old who had mild COVID-19 (a few samples of this study predate the infection). Cell type and time point are not known. Input material: PBMCs or a T cell subset sorted from them (not recorded which). The CDR3 DNA reads as TGCGCCAGCAGCCAACCGGGACAGGGTACAGATACGCAGTATTTT. It specifies CASSQPGQGTDTQYF.